This TCR beta chain is drawn from a study of cytomegalovirus exposure and HLA in healthy donors. Overall study findings and caveats: The authors enumerated around 150 TCR beta chains as linked to cytomegalovirus. TRBV6-2, TRBV6-3 and some other V segments were unresolvable in 87-base-pair reads.

This clone came up a few times. No antigen is known for it. The germline V and J ends were trimmed by 4 bases and 2 bases, with 12 bases remaining between them. This CDR3 has 15 residues. Germline V CDR1 and CDR2: MNHEY, SVGAGI. PCR amplification relied on 60 Vbeta primers (plus 13 Jbeta primers). The protocol was immunoSEQ multiplex PCR, while the TCRdb copy is restricted to in-frame clones and leaves out a portion. Here the sample spans approximately 190,000 clones, approximately 70% being singletons. The source of this sequence is a man aged 40-49 years in good health and CMV-seropositive. The sequencing sample was made of PBMCs. V and J are TRBV6-5 and TRBJ1-3; possible D gene TRBD1, 5 bases. As DNA, the CDR3 is TGTGCCAGCAGTTCCCCTGGGGGGACTGGAAACACCATATATTTT. This translates into CASSSPGGTGNTIYF.